What follows are 22 T cell receptor beta chains derived from one specimen sequenced in a study of control samples from healthy donors and cancer patients. Measured with immunoSEQ multiplex PCR; TCRdb has only the in-frame clones, and not every one. The sample lists 98,000 or so clones; approximately 80% were seen once. The sample comprised blood. The receptors shown here come from a man aged 18 to 35 in good health.

This sequence joins TRBV6-5 and TRBJ1-1, with TRBD1 matching over 12 bases. The CDR3 spans 15 residues. V lost 5 bases to trimming and J lost 7 bases; unmatched junction nucleotides: 8. The germline V gene encodes CDR1 MNHEY and CDR2 SVGAGI. DNA for the CDR3: TGTGCCAGCAGTCCGGGACAGGGGGCTAAAGGTGAAGCTTTCTTT. Encoded protein: CASSPGQGAKGEAFF.

This clone was seen only once. CDR3 coding DNA: TGTGCCAGCAGCTTAGGGGGTCGCTCCTACAATGAGCAGTTCTTC. Amino acid sequence: CASSLGGRSYNEQFF. V and J are TRBV7-9 and TRBJ2-1; no clear D gene. The V gene lost 1 base and the J gene lost 0 bases, with 7 bases spanning the gap. The germline CDR1 and CDR2 sequences are SEHNR and FQNEAQ (reference sequence). The CDR3 runs to 15 residues. Based on the CDR3 plus reference TRBV7-9 and TRBJ2-1, the full variable domain is DTGVSQNPRHKITKRGQNVTFRCDPISEHNRLYWYRQTLGQGPEFLTYFQNEAQLEKSRLLSDRFSAERPKGSFSTLEIQRTEQGDSAMYLCASSLGGRSYNEQFFGPGTRLTVL.

Concerning this clone itself: Since the CDR3 does not end with the conserved phenylalanine or tryptophan, this likely comes from a read error. Because the CDR3's place on the DNA is in doubt, the DNA is left out and the CDR3 is given as listed by TCRdb. The gene calls are TRBV2 and TRBJ1-5. Inclusive of both ends, the CDR3 amounts to 9 amino acids. Looked up from germline, CDR1 is SNHLY and CDR2 is FYNNEI. The CDR3 sequence: CASPRSRYG.

The V gene is TRBV15, the J gene TRBJ2-7, with D perhaps matching TRBD1 or TRBD2 (5 bases each). This CDR3 region has 16 residues. CDR1 LNHNV and CDR2 YYDKDF come from the germline V gene (reference sequence). The V end lost 0 bases, the J end lost 4 bases, and 16 bases lay between the germline ends. The CDR3 loop reads CATSREFPAGSYEQYF. Written as DNA, the CDR3 is TGTGCCACCAGCAGAGAATTCCCGGCAGGGAGTTACGAGCAGTACTTC.

This chain joins TRBV9 and TRBJ2-3; 7 nucleotides match TRBD2. The germline gives CDR1 SGDLS, CDR2 YYNGEE. J was trimmed by 1 base and V by 4 bases; bases with no gene match: 6. This CDR3 spans 15 amino acids. The CDR3 nucleotides are TGTGCCAGCAGCCCAGCGGGGACGCGCACAGATACGCAGTATTTT. Its translation is CASSPAGTRTDTQYF.

The rearrangement links TRBV9 to TRBJ2-1, with TRBD1 as a possible D gene (5 bases). The V end lost 4 bases, the J end lost 0 bases, and 11 bases lay between the germline ends. Germline-derived CDR1 and CDR2 are SGDLS and YYNGEE. The CDR3 has 15 residues. CDR3 coding DNA: TGTGCCAGCAGCTACCAGGGCTACTCCTACAATGAGCAGTTCTTC. It is translated as CASSYQGYSYNEQFF.

The sample holds one count of this clone. This chain connects TRBV5-5 to TRBJ2-3; possibly TRBD1 for D (5 bases). The ends were cut back, 0 bases at V and 2 bases at J, with 16 bases in the middle. CDR1 and CDR2 from the germline V gene are SGHKS and YYEKEE (reference sequence). This CDR3 has 17 amino acids. The CDR3 coding sequence is TGTGCCAGCAGCTTGGTCCCGACAGCCTACTTCACAGATACGCAGTATTTT. This encodes CASSLVPTAYFTDTQYF.

The chain is built from TRBV9 and TRBJ2-1, with 9 bases fitting TRBD1. V shed 4 bases, J shed 0 bases, and the junction held 5 bases outside the gene matches. The CDR3 extends over 16 amino acids. Germline loops: CDR1 SGDLS, CDR2 YYNGEE. This chain's CDR3 is CASSTGTGSSYNEQFF. The DNA of the CDR3 is TGTGCCAGCAGCACCGGGACAGGGAGCTCCTACAATGAGCAGTTCTTC.

The V call is TRBV3-1 (or the pseudogene TRBV3-2), the J call TRBJ2-1, with no clear D. CDR3 length: 12 residues. Per the germline V gene, CDR1 is LGHDT and CDR2 is YNNKEL (reference sequence). Trimming shortened V by 6 bases and J by 5 bases, and 8 bases separated the two germline ends. The CDR3 bases are TGTGCCAGCAGTTTGTTGGACAATGAGCAGTTCTTC. Amino acid sequence: CASSLLDNEQFF.

The V gene is TRBV7-9, the J gene TRBJ2-1; 7 nucleotides align to TRBD1. This CDR3 has 15 residues. CDR1 SEHNR and CDR2 FQNEAQ come from the germline V gene (reference sequence). J was trimmed by 2 bases and V by 5 bases; bases with no gene match: 6. This CDR3 reads CASSADRVPYNEQFF. Written as DNA, the CDR3 is TGTGCCAGCAGCGCCGACAGGGTCCCCTACAATGAGCAGTTCTTC.

The genes are TRBV7-9 and TRBJ1-2; 7 nucleotides match TRBD1. The CDR3 is 13 residues long. The trim removed 5 bases at V and 8 bases at J, leaving 8 bases unmatched. CDR1 is SEHNR and CDR2 is FQNEAQ in the germline V gene (reference sequence). The chain's CDR3 is CASSPGGGEGYTF. DNA of the CDR3: TGTGCCAGCAGCCCCGGAGGGGGCGAAGGCTACACCTTC.

The gene calls are TRBV6-5 and TRBJ1-1; D ambiguous. The CDR3 contains 14 residues. The V end was cut by 6 bases, the J end by 1 base, with 12 bases between. Germline loops: CDR1 MNHEY, CDR2 SVGAGI. CDR3 sequence: CASSPSSENTEAFF. The CDR3 nucleotides read TGTGCCAGCAGCCCCTCCTCGGAGAACACTGAAGCTTTCTTT.

This chain links TRBV7-2 with TRBJ2-7; 8 bases are a match to TRBD2. After removal of 3 bases from V and 3 bases from J, the junction contained 16 bases not matched to a gene. The V gene's germline CDR1 is SGHTA and CDR2 FQGNSA. The CDR3 contains 18 residues. The CDR3 spells CASSFHSGGAELNYEQYF. DNA for the CDR3: TGTGCCAGCAGCTTCCACTCGGGGGGGGCGGAACTCAACTACGAGCAGTACTTC. Filled out from reference TRBV7-2 and TRBJ2-7, the complete variable domain reads GAGVSQSPSNKVTEKGKDVELRCDPISGHTALYWYRQSLGQGLEFLIYFQGNSAPDKSGLPSDRFSAERTGGSVSTLTIQRTQQEDSAVYLCASSFHSGGAELNYEQYFGPGTRLTVT.

The genes are TRBV6-5 and TRBJ2-2; 8 nucleotides match TRBD1. Looked up from germline, CDR1 is MNHEY and CDR2 is SVGAGI. The J segment lost 3 bases and the V segment lost 7 bases, leaving 7 bases of the junction unmatched. The CDR3 totals 15 residues. CDR3 sequence: CASTGTGTYTGELFF. The DNA of the CDR3 is TGTGCCAGCACTGGGACAGGCACTTACACCGGGGAGCTGTTTTTT.

This chain joins TRBV28 and TRBJ2-7; D gene ambiguous. Deletions cut 3 bases from V and 1 base from J, with 7 bases between. Germline values: CDR1 MDHEN, CDR2 SYDVKM. The CDR3 contains 13 residues. CDR3: CASSFGVSYEQYV. In nucleotides, the CDR3 is TGTGCCAGCAGTTTTGGGGTGTCCTACGAGCAGTACGTC.

This chain connects TRBV5-7 to TRBJ2-7; TRBD1 is a possible D gene (6 bases). TRBV5-7 belongs to the ORF category, with a function that is uncertain. With 0 bases removed from V and 3 bases from J, the gap between germline ends came to 19 bases. This CDR3 comprises 17 residues. CDR3 bases: TGTGCCAGCAGCTTGGCCGAATGGACAGCAGTATACTACGAGCAGTACTTC. It translates to CASSLAEWTAVYYEQYF.

The chain joins TRBV28 to TRBJ2-2, with TRBD1 identical over 8 bases. The CDR3 spans 18 residues. Per the germline V gene, CDR1 is MDHEN and CDR2 is SYDVKM. Germline trimming cut 5 bases from V and 7 bases from J; bases unmatched to any gene: 18. DNA of the CDR3: TGTGCCAGCAGTACCACGAGCCTGCGGACAGGGTTTGGCGGGGAGCTGTTTTTT. Its protein is CASSTTSLRTGFGGELFF. The full variable domain, with the rest looked up from reference TRBV28 and TRBJ2-2, is DVKVTQSSRYLVKRTGEKVFLECVQDMDHENMFWYRQDPGLGLRLIYFSYDVKMKEKGDIPEGYSVSREKKERFSLILESASTNQTSMYLCASSTTSLRTGFGGELFFGEGSRLTVL.

V is TRBV27 and J is TRBJ2-7; 9 bases fit TRBD2. After removal of 2 bases from V and 2 bases from J, the junction contained 4 bases not matched to a gene. Germline lookup yields CDR1 MNHEY and CDR2 SMNVEV (reference sequence). CDR3 length: 15 residues. CDR3 residues: CASSLRSGGPYEQYV. The DNA of the CDR3 is TGTGCCAGCAGTTTAAGGAGCGGGGGGCCCTACGAGCAGTACGTC.

J is TRBJ1-2 and V is TRBV3-1 (or the pseudogene TRBV3-2); TRBD1 matches at 10 bases. The ends lost 4 bases at V and 4 bases at J; junction bases unmatched: 3. The CDR3 consists of 14 residues. The germline CDR1 and CDR2 sequences are LGHDT and YNNKEL (reference sequence). The CDR3 loop reads CASSRRDRGYGYTF. Here the CDR3 DNA reads TGTGCCAGCAGCCGTAGGGACAGGGGCTATGGCTACACCTTC.

The gene calls are TRBV9 and TRBJ2-7; 7 nucleotides match TRBD1. The J segment lost 2 bases and the V segment lost 4 bases, leaving 12 bases of the junction unmatched. Germline V gene sequence: CDR1 SGDLS, CDR2 YYNGEE. This CDR3 has 16 residues. The CDR3 spells CASSLLNSGTAYEQYF. Here the CDR3 DNA reads TGTGCCAGCAGCTTGCTGAATTCCGGGACAGCCTACGAGCAGTACTTC.

This chain connects TRBV2 to TRBJ1-2, with 7 positions matching TRBD1. With 4 bases clipped from V and 7 bases from J, the junction kept 9 bases outside the gene matches. CDR1 is SNHLY and CDR2 is FYNNEI in the germline V gene. This CDR3 is built from 14 residues. The CDR3 nucleotides read TGTGCCAGCAGTGTTGGGACAGCCTCCGGTGGCTACACCTTC. This sequence encodes CASSVGTASGGYTF.

This clone was seen many times. The genes are TRBV6-9 and TRBJ1-6, with TRBD1 as a possible D gene (6 bases). Germline assignment: CDR1 MNHGY and CDR2 SVAAGI. The CDR3 has 16 residues. The V end was cut by 5 bases, the J end by 10 bases, with 21 bases between. CDR3 bases: TGTGCCAGCAGTCACCGTAAGGTGGGGGCCTGGTCACCCCTCCACTTT. It encodes CASSHRKVGAWSPLHF.